This T cell receptor beta chain is drawn from a study of cytomegalovirus exposure and HLA in healthy donors. Points from the study as a whole: Donors belonging to an Asian-associated ancestry cluster reportedly showed fewer N-insertions in productive TCRs than the roughly 670-donor mean, according to what a later analysis found. Through in vitro validation, three CMV-associated chains were shown to be specific for CMV antigens. It emerged from a later analysis that several of the most significant clusters appeared to be linked to common viral pathogens.

Amplification used 60 Vbeta primers and 13 Jbeta primers. Clones were sequenced by immunoSEQ multiplex PCR, and TCRdb holds only the in-frame ones, with some missing. Of more than 80,000 clones detected, 81% appear once; the ten largest clones hold about 1.2%. In this sample, this clone turned up once. What it binds is not known. The CDR3 has 14 amino acids. Germline V gives CDR1 GTSNPN, CDR2 SVGIG (reference sequence). The V end was cut by 3 bases, the J end by 1 base, with 10 bases between. This TCR came from a girl aged 2-10 years in good health and CMV-seropositive. The sequenced material came from PBMCs. This chain joins TRBV30 and TRBJ2-1; D is possibly TRBD2 (6 bases). The CDR3 nucleotides are TGTGCCTGGAGGGGTGGGAGGTCCTACAATGAGCAGTTCTTC. The encoded protein is CAWRGGRSYNEQFF.